Following are 23 T cell receptor beta chains from one sample sequenced in a study of human thymus T cells. TCRdb keeps only in-frame clones here, not all; method: immunoSEQ multiplex PCR. Here the sample spans about 46,000 clones, 95% being singletons. Sample: blood. The receptor source for this set is a girl under three years old with a congenital heart defect but otherwise immunologically healthy.

The chain couples TRBV7-3 to TRBJ2-1; the D gene is possibly TRBD2 (5 bases). Germline V gene lookup returns CDR1 SGHTA and CDR2 FQGTGA. This CDR3 region has 11 residues. Deletions cut 3 bases from V and 9 bases from J, with 6 bases between. The CDR3 coding sequence is TGTGCCAGCAGCTTCGGAGGTGAGCAGTTCTTC. Its protein product is CASSFGGEQFF.

The chain is built from TRBV6-6 and TRBJ1-2; no reliable D call. The CDR3 is made up of 15 amino acids. The ends were cut back, 6 bases at V and 3 bases at J, with 17 bases in the middle. Germline CDR1 reads MNHNY; CDR2 reads SVGAGI (reference sequence). The chain's CDR3 is CASRALFTLDYGYTF. In nucleotides, the CDR3 is TGTGCCAGCAGGGCCCTTTTCACCCTGGACTATGGCTACACCTTC.

The genes are TRBV11-3 and TRBJ1-2; D not certain. The CDR3 has 10 residues. Germline V gene sequence: CDR1 SGHNT, CDR2 YENEEA. Trimming cost V 6 bases and J 3 bases, with 2 bases left between them. Here the CDR3 DNA reads TGTGCCAGCAGACACTATGGCTACACCTTC. It yields the protein CASRHYGYTF.

In this sample, this clone turned up once. The chain recombines TRBV20-1 with TRBJ2-7, with 7 bases aligning to TRBD2. The CDR3 contains 11 residues. Germline values: CDR1 DFQATT, CDR2 SNEGSKA (reference sequence). Trimming cost V 1 base and J 9 bases; bases outside gene matches: 3. CDR3 bases: TGCAGTGCTAGAGCGGGGGGAGGGCAGTACTTC. Translating it yields CSARAGGGQYF.

The chain employs TRBV18 and TRBJ2-7; the D is unclear. The length of the CDR3 is 15 residues. V lost 0 bases and J lost 0, with 9 bases in between. Looked up from germline, CDR1 is KGHSH and CDR2 is LQKENI. The CDR3 coding sequence is TGTGCCAGCTCACCACCGAAATCCCGCTCCTACGAGCAGTACTTC. It translates to CASSPPKSRSYEQYF.

The chain joins TRBV4-2 to TRBJ2-7, with 8 positions matching TRBD1. Germline lookup yields CDR1 LGHNA and CDR2 YNFKEQ. The trim removed 3 bases at V and 6 bases at J, leaving 13 bases unmatched. The CDR3 is 16 amino acids. CDR3 in DNA: TGTGCCAGCAGCCATCCCGACAGGGGTAAGGGTGCCGAGCAGTACTTC. Protein sequence: CASSHPDRGKGAEQYF.

This chain links TRBV5-1 with TRBJ1-4; D might be TRBD1 (6 bases). CDR3 length: 15 amino acids. The V gene's germline CDR1 is SGHRS and CDR2 YFSETQ. V lost 7 bases to trimming and J lost 4 bases, with 17 bases between them. The CDR3 reads CASGVSGQNNEKLFF. CDR3 nucleotide sequence: TGCGCCAGCGGCGTTAGCGGACAGAATAATGAAAAACTGTTTTTT.

The chain recombines TRBV5-5 with TRBJ2-7, with D unresolved. The germline V gene has CDR1 SGHKS and CDR2 YYEKEE (reference sequence). Trimming took 1 base from V and 0 from J, leaving 2 bases between them. CDR3 length equals 12 residues. The CDR3 protein is CASSLNSYEQYF. CDR3 DNA: TGTGCCAGCAGCTTGAACTCCTACGAGCAGTACTTC.

The chain recombines TRBV18 with TRBJ2-1; 8 bases fit TRBD2. Germline CDR1 KGHSH, CDR2 LQKENI. This CDR3 spans 16 amino acids. V gave up 0 bases and J gave up 4 bases; unmatched junction bases: 5. CDR3 DNA sequence: TGTGCCAGCTCACCACCACGTAGCGGGGTTTACAATGAGCAGTTCTTC. Translating gives CASSPPRSGVYNEQFF.

This sequence joins TRBV5-1 and TRBJ1-4; the D is unclear. The germline V gene has CDR1 SGHRS and CDR2 YFSETQ. V was shortened by 0 bases and J by 5 bases, with 11 bases between the two germline ends. This CDR3 contains 15 residues. DNA for the CDR3: TGCGCCAGCAGCTTGGGCCGAGAGAGGAATGAAAAACTGTTTTTT. Protein: CASSLGRERNEKLFF.

The chain has TRBV7-3 and TRBJ1-1, with unresolved D. This CDR3 has 9 residues. Germline V gene sequence: CDR1 SGHTA, CDR2 FQGTGA. The ends were cut back, 1 base at V and 11 bases at J, with 2 bases in the middle. CDR3 protein: CASSLMAFF. The CDR3 bases are TGTGCCAGCAGCTTAATGGCTTTCTTT.

This chain joins TRBV30 and TRBJ1-2; D perhaps matches TRBD1 (6 bases). The CDR3 runs to 14 residues. Trimming took 0 bases from V and 4 from J, leaving 12 bases between them. CDR1 GTSNPN and CDR2 SVGIG come from the germline V gene (reference sequence). CDR3 region: CAWSVGGLIYGYTF. In nucleotides, the CDR3 is TGTGCCTGGAGTGTCGGGGGGCTGATCTATGGCTACACCTTC.

This chain joins TRBV7-2 and TRBJ2-1; D might be TRBD2 (5 bases). This CDR3 region has 15 residues. The V end was cut by 6 bases, the J end by 2 bases, with 14 bases between. The germline gives CDR1 SGHTA, CDR2 FQGNSA. CDR3 protein: CASSLGRVTYNEQFF. The CDR3 DNA is TGTGCCAGCAGTCTCGGGCGGGTCACCTACAATGAGCAGTTCTTC.

The genes are TRBV9 and TRBJ2-2, with D maybe TRBD2 (5 bases). The CDR3 loop spans 14 amino acids. V shed 2 bases and J shed 7 bases, with 12 bases lying between them. Germline assignment: CDR1 SGDLS and CDR2 YYNGEE. In DNA, the CDR3 is TGTGCCAGCAGCGTCCCCCGAGGAGGCGGGGAGCTGTTTTTT. This gives the protein CASSVPRGGGELFF.

The rearrangement joins TRBV2 to TRBJ1-2, with D unclear. V shed 5 bases and J shed 4 bases, with 8 bases lying between them. CDR3 size: 12 residues. Germline V gene data show CDR1 as SNHLY and CDR2 as FYNNEI. The CDR3 reads CASSLSIYGYTF. CDR3 coding DNA: TGTGCCAGCAGTCTCAGTATCTATGGCTACACCTTC.

This chain joins TRBV7-8 and TRBJ1-1, with D tentatively TRBD1 (6 bases). CDR1 SGHVS and CDR2 FQNEAQ come from the germline V gene. This CDR3 region has 13 residues. V lost 5 bases and J 9 bases, leaving 16 bases between the germline ends. The DNA for the CDR3 is TGTGCCAGCAGCCTTGAGGGGGGGACCAAAGCTTTCTTT. Its protein product is CASSLEGGTKAFF.

The chain recombines TRBV13 with TRBJ2-2; possible D gene TRBD2, 5 bases. This CDR3 contains 15 residues. V shed 0 bases and J shed 4 bases, with 9 bases lying between them. The germline V gene has CDR1 PRHDT and CDR2 FYEKMQ (reference sequence). The chain's CDR3 is CASSLGGLLTGELFF. CDR3 nucleotide sequence: TGTGCCAGCAGCTTAGGCGGACTCCTCACCGGGGAGCTGTTTTTT.

Only one count was recorded for this clone. The V and J genes are TRBV2 and TRBJ2-1; 7 bases match TRBD2. J lost 3 bases, V lost 6 bases, and 2 bases had no gene match. The germline gives CDR1 SNHLY, CDR2 FYNNEI. The CDR3 totals 13 residues. CDR3 DNA: TGTGCCAGCAGGGGCGGGAGCTACAATGAGCAGTTCTTC. Translating it yields CASRGGSYNEQFF.

V usage is TRBV25-1 and J usage is TRBJ1-1, with a weak D call TRBD1 (5 bases). V lost 5 bases, J lost 5 bases, and 18 bases lay in between. Germline values: CDR1 MGHDK, CDR2 SYGVNS. The CDR3 totals 15 residues. The CDR3 protein is CASSNWDAPETEAFF. CDR3 coding DNA: TGTGCCAGCAGTAATTGGGACGCGCCCGAGACTGAAGCTTTCTTT.

V and J are TRBV5-6 and TRBJ2-2; D gene unclear. CDR3 size: 15 residues. The germline CDR1 and CDR2 sequences are SGHDT and YYEEEE. The V end lost 1 base, the J end lost 5 bases, and 12 bases lay between the germline ends. This CDR3 reads CASSLNTRRTGELFF. The CDR3 DNA is TGTGCCAGCAGCTTGAACACCCGGCGGACCGGGGAGCTGTTTTTT.

This rearrangement joins TRBV6-5 to TRBJ2-4; D is undetermined. Germline V gene sequence: CDR1 MNHEY, CDR2 SVGAGI. The CDR3 length is 14 residues. Deletions cut 0 bases from V and 8 bases from J, with 11 bases between. CDR3 nucleotides: TGTGCCAGCAGTTACTCGTTTGGCGAGGACATTCAGTACTTC. Its protein product is CASSYSFGEDIQYF.

The V gene is TRBV28, the J gene TRBJ1-2; TRBD1 is a possible D gene (5 bases). Germline assignment: CDR1 MDHEN and CDR2 SYDVKM. The CDR3 spans 12 residues. The V gene lost 6 bases and the J gene lost 3 bases, with 8 bases spanning the gap. CDR3: CASRGPDYGYTF. DNA of the CDR3: TGTGCCAGCAGGGGACCTGACTATGGCTACACCTTC.

The V and J genes are TRBV6-1 and TRBJ2-7; D is possibly TRBD1 (7 bases). The CDR3 has 15 residues. Germline V CDR1 and CDR2: MNHNS, SASEGT. V was cut by 1 base and J by 3 bases, with 13 bases left in between. The CDR3 sequence is CASSEVRDRLYEQYF. In DNA, the CDR3 is TGTGCCAGCAGTGAAGTGCGGGACAGACTCTACGAGCAGTACTTC.